This T cell receptor (beta chain) came from a study of T cells in Graves' hyperthyroidism and ophthalmopathy. Across the whole study: Upon initial diagnosis and before any treatment, peripheral blood was collected.

CDR3 length equals 15 residues. In germline, CDR1 is SQVTM, CDR2 ANQGSEA. Trimming took 7 bases from V and 5 from J; bases not matched to a gene: 14. This clonotype was detected a few times. Amplified regions were TCR beta CDR3 sequences from RNA transcripts. During a first-round RT-PCR of the TCR CDR3, the HTBI primer set was used. MiXCR, run by TCRdb on the multiplex PCR reads, gives a single entry per CDR3 protein. The sample records 500,000 or so distinct CDR3 sequences, about 16% being singletons. Each person with ophthalmopathy scored at least 3 on the Clinical Activity Score, reached NOSPECS grade 4 or higher, and had been ill under 3 months.

This TCR was recovered from a woman aged 25 to 39 with Graves' ophthalmopathy. This chain links TRBV29-1 with TRBJ2-3; 8 positions agree with TRBD2. The sample consisted of blood. CDR3 amino acids: CSAAEAGEAGDTQYF. The CDR3 nucleotides are TGCAGCGCCGCAGAAGCGGGAGAGGCAGGAGATACGCAGTATTTT.